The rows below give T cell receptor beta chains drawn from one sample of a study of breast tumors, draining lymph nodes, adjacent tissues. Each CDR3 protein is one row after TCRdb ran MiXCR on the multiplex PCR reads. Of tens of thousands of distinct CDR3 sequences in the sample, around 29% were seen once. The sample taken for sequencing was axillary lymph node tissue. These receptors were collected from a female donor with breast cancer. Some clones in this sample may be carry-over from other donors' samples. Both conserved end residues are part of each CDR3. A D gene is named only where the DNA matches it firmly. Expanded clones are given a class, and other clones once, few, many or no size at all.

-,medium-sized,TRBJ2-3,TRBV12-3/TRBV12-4,TGTGCCAGCCGCCGGGAAGGAAAAGATACGCAGTATTTT,CASRREGKDTQYF
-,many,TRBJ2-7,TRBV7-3,TGTGCCAGCAGTTTTGGCCCCACAGATTACGAGCAGTACTTC,CASSFGPTDYEQYF
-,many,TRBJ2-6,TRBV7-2,TGTGCCAGCAGCACGTCGGCCAACGTCCTGACTTTC,CASSTSANVLTF
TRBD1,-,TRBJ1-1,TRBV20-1,TGCAGCCAGAGACCGGGACAGGGTGAAGCTTTCTTT,CSQRPGQGEAFF
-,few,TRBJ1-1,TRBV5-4,TGTGCCAGCAGCCCGCCTCGTCCGGGGGCGAACACTGAAGCTTTCTTT,CASSPPRPGANTEAFF
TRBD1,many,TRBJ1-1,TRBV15,TGTGCCACCAGCCCAGGGACAGGACCTGAAGCTTTCTTT,CATSPGTGPEAFF
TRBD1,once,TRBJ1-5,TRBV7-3,TGTGCCAGCAGCTTAATATGGGCATTGGACAGGCGGGGAGGCAATCAGCCCCAGCATTTT,CASSLIWALDRRGGNQPQHF
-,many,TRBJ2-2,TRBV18,TGTGCCAGCTCACCACTTCCCCCCCCCACCCACGGGCCATTT,CASSPLPPPTHGPF
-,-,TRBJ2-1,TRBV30,TGTGCCTGGAGGTCTACGGGCTTACAGGTTTCCAGCACCTCCTCCTACAATGAGCAGTTCTTC,CAWRSTGLQVSSTSSYNEQFF
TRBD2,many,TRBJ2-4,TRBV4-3,TGCGCCAGCAGCCCCCCCCCCGCTAGCGGGGGACGGATTCAGTACTTC,CASSPPPASGGRIQYF
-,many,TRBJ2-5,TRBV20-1,TGCAGTGCTAGAGGGGGGCCCGGAGGGGGAGAGACCCAGTACTTC,CSARGGPGGGETQYF
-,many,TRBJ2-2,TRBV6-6,TGTGCCAGCAGTACCTATCCCGGGGAGCTGTTTTTT,CASSTYPGELFF
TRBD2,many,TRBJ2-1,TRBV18,TGTGCCAGCTCACCTCCGGGACTAGCGGGAGTTGAGCAGTTCTTC,CASSPPGLAGVEQFF
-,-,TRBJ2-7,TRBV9,TGTGCCAGCAGCGTAGGGGGTTCTCAAACCTACGAGCAGTACTTC,CASSVGGSQTYEQYF
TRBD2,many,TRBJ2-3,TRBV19,TGTGCCAGTAGTTTGTACAGCGGGAGGTCCACAGATACGCAGTATTTT,CASSLYSGRSTDTQYF
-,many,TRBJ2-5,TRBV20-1,TGCAGTGCTAGACCACTGGCCGGGACAGCGGGCGCGGAGACCCAGTACTTC,CSARPLAGTAGAETQYF
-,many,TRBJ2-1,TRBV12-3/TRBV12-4,TGTGCCAGCAGTTCGGACAGGGGCTGGGCGGGAGGGACCAATGAGCAGTTCTTC,CASSSDRGWAGGTNEQFF
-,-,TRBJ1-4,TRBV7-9,TGTGCCAGCAGCTTAGGCGTGGTTGGTGAAAAACTGTTTTTT,CASSLGVVGEKLFF
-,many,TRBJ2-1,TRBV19,TGTGCCAGTAGTGATTGGTTTTCTAGCCAGGGGAATGAGCAGTTCTTC,CASSDWFSSQGNEQFF
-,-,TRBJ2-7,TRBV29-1,TGCAGCTTAGATGGCTACGAGCAGTACTTC,CSLDGYEQYF
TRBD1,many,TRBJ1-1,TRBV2,TGTGCCAGCAGTCCAGGACAGGGAGACACTGAAGCTTTCTTT,CASSPGQGDTEAFF
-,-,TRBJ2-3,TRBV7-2,TGTGCCAGCAGCCCACTCTGGTCCAGCACAGATACGCAGTATTTT,CASSPLWSSTDTQYF
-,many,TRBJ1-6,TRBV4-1,TGCGCCAGCAGCCAAGAGAGCGGAAGGGATTCACCCCTCCACTTT,CASSQESGRDSPLHF
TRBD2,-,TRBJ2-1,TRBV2,TGTGCCAGCAGCCGCCGGCTAGCGGGGAGTACTGGCGTGCAGTTCTTC,CASSRRLAGSTGVQFF
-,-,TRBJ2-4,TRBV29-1,TGCAGCGTTGGTGACCCCCCGGACGCCTTTGGTCGAAACATTCGGTACTTC,CSVGDPPDAFGRNIRYF
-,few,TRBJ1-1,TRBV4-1,TGCGCCAGCAGCCAAGTTAGGAGAACTGAAGCTTTCTTT,CASSQVRRTEAFF
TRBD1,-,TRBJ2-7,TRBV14,TGTGCCAGCAGCCAAGGGTCCGGGACAGGGGGCTCCCACGAGCAGTACTTC,CASSQGSGTGGSHEQYF
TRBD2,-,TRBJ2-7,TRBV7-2,TGTGCCAGCAGCTCGGATGGGGGGGGGCCTAAAACGACTAGCGAGAAAACCTACGAGCAGTACTTC,CASSSDGGGPKTTSEKTYEQYF
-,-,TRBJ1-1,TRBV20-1,TGCAGTGCGCAGAGGGTTTCTGAAGCTTTCTTT,CSAQRVSEAFF
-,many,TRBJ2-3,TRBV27,TGTGCCAGCAGTTTTTCGACCGTCACAGATACGCAGTATTTT,CASSFSTVTDTQYF
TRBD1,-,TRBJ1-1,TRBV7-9,TGTACCAGCAGCCCATCGGACAGGGTTGAGACTGAAGCTTTCTTT,CTSSPSDRVETEAFF
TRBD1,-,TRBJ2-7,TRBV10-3,TGTGCCACCGCGACAGGGGTCTCCTACGAGCAGTACTTC,CATATGVSYEQYF
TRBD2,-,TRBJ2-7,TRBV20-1,TGCAGTGCTCTCGGACTAGCGGAGGACCTCTACGAGCAGTACTTC,CSALGLAEDLYEQYF
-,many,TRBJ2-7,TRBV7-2,TGTGCCAGCAGCTTCAACCGCTACGAGCAGTACTTC,CASSFNRYEQYF
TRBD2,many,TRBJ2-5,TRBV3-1,TGTGCCAGCAGCCAATTCGGGGGGACGTCCCAGACCCAGTACTTC,CASSQFGGTSQTQYF
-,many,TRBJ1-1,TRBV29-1,TGCAGCTCTGGGGGGGGCGCTGACACTGAAGCTTTCTTT,CSSGGGADTEAFF
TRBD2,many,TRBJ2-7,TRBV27,TGTGCCAGCAGTACCAGCACTAGCGAGAGTACCTACGAGCAGTACTTC,CASSTSTSESTYEQYF
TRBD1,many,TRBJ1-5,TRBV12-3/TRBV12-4,TGTGCCAGCAGTTTAGTTGCAGGGGGCATTCAGCCCCAGCATTTT,CASSLVAGGIQPQHF
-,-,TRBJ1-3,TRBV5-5,TGTGCCAGCAGTGGTTCTTCTGGAAACACCATATATTTT,CASSGSSGNTIYF
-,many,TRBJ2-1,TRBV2,TGTGCCAGCAGGGGCTCCTTAGCGTCCTCCTACAATGAGCAGTTCTTC,CASRGSLASSYNEQFF
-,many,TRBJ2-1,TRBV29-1,TGCAGCGTTGGCCTAGCAAGCAATGAGCAGTTCTTC,CSVGLASNEQFF
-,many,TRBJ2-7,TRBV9,TGTGCCAGCAGCATGGGGAGGTTCTCCTACGAGCAGTACTTC,CASSMGRFSYEQYF
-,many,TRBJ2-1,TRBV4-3,TGCGCCAGCAGAACTACTACCAGGGAGGCGTACAATGAGCAGTTCTTC,CASRTTTREAYNEQFF
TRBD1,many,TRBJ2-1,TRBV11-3,TGTGCCAGCAGCCTTATCCAGGGGGTCGGGAATGAGCAGTTCTTC,CASSLIQGVGNEQFF
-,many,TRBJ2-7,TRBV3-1,TGTGCCAGCAGCCCACAATCGGGACGCTACGAGCAGTACTTC,CASSPQSGRYEQYF
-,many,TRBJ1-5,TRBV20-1,TGCAGTGCTAGGGAGGGGTCCAATCAGCCCCAGCATTTT,CSAREGSNQPQHF
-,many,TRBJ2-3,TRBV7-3,TGTGCCAGCAGCTTAATGGCTAGCTCAGATACGCAGTATTTT,CASSLMASSDTQYF
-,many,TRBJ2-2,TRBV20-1,TGCAGTGCTAGAGATCTCGTAATGCAGGGGTCATCCGGGGAGCTGTTTTTT,CSARDLVMQGSSGELFF
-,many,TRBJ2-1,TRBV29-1,TGCAGCGCCCCGGCGAGAAACAATGAGCAGTTCTTC,CSAPARNNEQFF
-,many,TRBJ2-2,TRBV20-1,TGCAGTGCTAGGGGGGACACCGGGGAGCTGTTTTTT,CSARGDTGELFF
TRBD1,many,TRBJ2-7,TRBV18,TGTGCCAGCCGGGACAGGGAGAACGAGCAGTACTTC,CASRDRENEQYF
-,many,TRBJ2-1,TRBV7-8,TGTGCCAGCAGCTCCGGGACCGGCAACAATGAGCAGTTCTTC,CASSSGTGNNEQFF
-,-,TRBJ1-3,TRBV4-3,TGCGCCAGCAGCCAAGGAGGCACGTCCTCTGGAAACACCATATATTTT,CASSQGGTSSGNTIYF